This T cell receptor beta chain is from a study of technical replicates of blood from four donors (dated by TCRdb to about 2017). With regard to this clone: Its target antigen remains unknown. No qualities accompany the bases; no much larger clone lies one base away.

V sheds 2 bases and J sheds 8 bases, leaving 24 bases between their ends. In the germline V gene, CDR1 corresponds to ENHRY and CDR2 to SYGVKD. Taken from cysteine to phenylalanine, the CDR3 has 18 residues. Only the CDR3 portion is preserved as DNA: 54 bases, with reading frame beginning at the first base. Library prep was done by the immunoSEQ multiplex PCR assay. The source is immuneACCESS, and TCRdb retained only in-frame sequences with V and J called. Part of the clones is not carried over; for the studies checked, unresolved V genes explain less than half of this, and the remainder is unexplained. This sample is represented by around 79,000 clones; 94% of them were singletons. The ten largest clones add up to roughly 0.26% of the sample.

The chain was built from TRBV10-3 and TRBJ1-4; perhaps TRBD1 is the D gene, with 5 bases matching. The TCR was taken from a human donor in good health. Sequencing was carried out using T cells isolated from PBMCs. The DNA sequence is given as TGTGCCATCAGTGAGGACCCAGACGGTGGGGGGTCTAGGGAAAAACTGTTTTTT. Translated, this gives CAISEDPDGGGSREKLFF.